A single sample gave rise to the 28 T cell receptor beta chains below, sequenced in a study of OX40 agonist ivuxolimab in advanced cancers. The protocol was immunoSEQ multiplex PCR, while the TCRdb copy is restricted to in-frame clones and leaves out a portion. This table holds 65,000 to 70,000 clones, roughly 90% found once. The material was CD4+ or CD8+ T cells sorted from blood, obtained in a trial of the OX40 agonist ivuxolimab. The receptors come from an adult with an advanced solid tumor such as melanoma, head and neck, liver or kidney cancer.

This chain connects TRBV29-1 to TRBJ1-2, with no clear D. This CDR3 contains 12 residues. CDR1 is SQVTM, CDR2 ANQGSEA, per germline. Trimming stripped 3 bases from V and 4 bases from J, with 9 bases between. DNA for the CDR3: TGCAGCGTTGATGGGCAGTCCTATGGCTACACCTTC. Amino acid sequence: CSVDGQSYGYTF.

The rearrangement joins TRBV11-2 to TRBJ1-6, with D tentatively TRBD1 (5 bases). Germline-derived CDR1 and CDR2 are SGHAT and FQNNGV. Trimming shortened V by 4 bases and J by 0 bases, and 16 bases separated the two germline ends. The CDR3 covers 18 residues. The CDR3 DNA reads TGTGCCAGCAGCTCCCCTGGGACGGCGATCTCCTATAATTCACCCCTCCACTTT. Translation gives CASSSPGTAISYNSPLHF.

The chain uses TRBV9 and TRBJ2-1; D might be TRBD2 (6 bases). From germline, CDR1 is SGDLS and CDR2 YYNGEE. Trimming removed 1 base at V and 0 bases at J, with 11 bases between. The CDR3 covers 16 residues. The CDR3 DNA is TGTGCCAGCAGCGTAAGCCGGGAGAGCTCCTACAATGAGCAGTTCTTC. As protein: CASSVSRESSYNEQFF.

The chain couples TRBV5-1 to TRBJ2-2, with D possibly TRBD2 on 6 matching bases. V lost 5 bases and J lost 6, with 11 bases in between. The V gene's germline CDR1 is SGHRS and CDR2 YFSETQ. CDR3 length equals 13 residues. CDR3 in amino acids: CASRSSAAGELFF. CDR3 in DNA: TGCGCCAGCAGATCTAGCGCTGCCGGGGAGCTGTTTTTT.

J is TRBJ1-2 and V is TRBV19, with 7 positions matching TRBD1. Germline trimming cut 5 bases from V and 4 bases from J; bases unmatched to any gene: 7. The germline gives CDR1 LNHDA, CDR2 SQIVND (reference sequence). The CDR3 runs to 14 residues. The CDR3 sequence: CASSPGTDFYGYTF. CDR3 sequence (DNA): TGTGCCAGTAGTCCCGGGACAGATTTCTATGGCTACACCTTC.

The rearrangement uses TRBV5-8 and TRBJ2-3, with 11 bases identical to TRBD1. From germline, CDR1 is SGHTS and CDR2 YDEGEE. This CDR3 has 15 residues. The V and J ends lost 4 bases and 5 bases, in that order; junction bases with no gene match: 6. CDR3 in amino acids: CASSLGQGARDTQYF. The CDR3 nucleotides are TGTGCCAGCAGCCTAGGACAGGGGGCGAGAGATACGCAGTATTTT.

The chain joins TRBV7-9 to TRBJ1-2; TRBD1 is a possible D gene (6 bases). CDR3 size: 15 residues. Germline loops: CDR1 SEHNR, CDR2 FQNEAQ (reference sequence). Trimming cost V 4 bases and J 0 bases, with 12 bases left between them. The CDR3 region has the DNA TGTGCCAGCAGCTCCAGGGGATCAGCTAACTATGGCTACACCTTC. This gives the protein CASSSRGSANYGYTF. Drawing the rest from reference TRBV7-9 and TRBJ1-2, the complete variable domain is DTGVSQNPRHKITKRGQNVTFRCDPISEHNRLYWYRQTLGQGPEFLTYFQNEAQLEKSRLLSDRFSAERPKGSFSTLEIQRTEQGDSAMYLCASSSRGSANYGYTFGSGTRLTVV.

CDR3 sequence: CSARDSEAFF. CDR3 nucleotide sequence: TGCAGTGCTAGAGACTCTGAAGCTTTCTTT. The chain uses TRBV20-1 and TRBJ1-1; D call uncertain. CDR1 is DFQATT, CDR2 SNEGSKA, per germline (reference sequence). The CDR3 has 10 residues. With 0 bases removed from V and 6 bases from J, the gap between germline ends came to 2 bases.

This rearrangement joins TRBV5-5 to TRBJ2-7, with 10 bases that match TRBD1. Germline values: CDR1 SGHKS, CDR2 YYEKEE (reference sequence). J lost 2 bases, V lost 3 bases, and 14 bases had no gene match. The CDR3 covers 18 residues. The CDR3 nucleotides read TGTGCCAGCAGCTACTCCGGGACAGGGGCCGCACAACCCTACGAGCAGTACTTC. Encoded protein: CASSYSGTGAAQPYEQYF. Using reference TRBV5-5 and TRBJ2-7 for the parts outside the CDR3, the full variable domain is DAGVTQSPTHLIKTRGQQVTLRCSPISGHKSVSWYQQVLGQGPQFIFQYYEKEERGRGNFPDRFSARQFPNYSSELNVNALLLGDSALYLCASSYSGTGAAQPYEQYFGPGTRLTVT.

V is TRBV7-3 and J is TRBJ2-3, with no clear D. CDR1 is SGHTA and CDR2 is FQGTGA in the germline V gene. The CDR3 spans 15 residues. Trimming took off 5 bases at V and 2 bases at J, with 14 bases between the two ends. CDR3 coding DNA: TGTGCCAGCAGCCTCGCTCCTTCCCCCACAGATACGCAGTATTTT. This codes for CASSLAPSPTDTQYF. Full variable domain (outside the CDR3, taken from reference TRBV7-3 and TRBJ2-3): GAGVSQTPSNKVTEKGKYVELRCDPISGHTALYWYRQSLGQGPEFLIYFQGTGAADDSGLPNDRFFAVRPEGSVSTLKIQRTERGDSAVYLCASSLAPSPTDTQYFGPGTRLTVL.

The chain is built from TRBV7-2 and TRBJ2-1; D remains unclear. The CDR3 extends over 15 amino acids. Deletions cut 5 bases from V and 0 bases from J, with 11 bases between. Germline lookup yields CDR1 SGHTA and CDR2 FQGNSA. CDR3 amino acids: CASSTGPPSYNEQFF. The CDR3 coding sequence is TGTGCCAGCAGCACCGGACCGCCCTCCTACAATGAGCAGTTCTTC.

The chain has TRBV19 and TRBJ2-3; 9 bases align to TRBD2. J lost 0 bases, V lost 3 bases, and 10 bases had no gene match. Germline CDR1 and CDR2: LNHDA and SQIVND (reference sequence). This CDR3 spans 18 amino acids. The CDR3, as DNA: TGTGCCAGTAGTATTCGGCTAGCGGGGAGAACTAGCACAGATACGCAGTATTTT. Its protein product is CASSIRLAGRTSTDTQYF.

The chain uses TRBV10-3 and TRBJ2-1; 9 bases map to TRBD2. After removal of 8 bases from V and 6 bases from J, the junction contained 8 bases not matched to a gene. CDR1 is ENHRY and CDR2 is SYGVKD in the germline V gene. The CDR3 runs to 14 residues. Here the CDR3 reads CAIGREGLINEQFF. In nucleotides, the CDR3 is TGTGCCATCGGGCGGGAGGGCCTTATCAATGAGCAGTTCTTC.

This sequence joins TRBV4-2 and TRBJ2-3; 10 positions match TRBD2. Germline V gene lookup returns CDR1 LGHNA and CDR2 YNFKEQ. Trimming at V came to 4 bases and at J to 0 bases, leaving 4 bases not matched to a gene. The CDR3 has 16 amino acids. The CDR3 coding sequence is TGTGCCAGCAGCCTACTAGCGGGGTCTAGCACAGATACGCAGTATTTT. It is translated as CASSLLAGSSTDTQYF.

V gene TRBV4-3 combines with J gene TRBJ1-5; no definite D call. The V and J ends lost 0 bases and 10 bases respectively, with 13 bases between them. Looked up from germline, CDR1 is LGHNA and CDR2 is YSLEER. CDR3 length: 14 amino acids. CDR3 residues: CASSQDGGPRPQHF. The CDR3 DNA sequence: TGCGCCAGCAGCCAAGATGGCGGACCCAGACCCCAGCATTTT.

This clone was picked up a small number of times. The rearrangement links TRBV18 to TRBJ1-4; 9 bases align to TRBD1. The V and J ends lost 8 bases and 6 bases, in that order; junction bases with no gene match: 7. Looked up from germline, CDR1 is KGHSH and CDR2 is LQKENI. The CDR3 totals 14 residues. The CDR3, as DNA: TGTGCCAGCACACTCGGGACAGGGTATGAAAAACTGTTTTTT. It translates to CASTLGTGYEKLFF. Variable domain in full (rest from reference TRBV18 and TRBJ1-4): NAGVMQNPRHLVRRRGQEARLRCSPMKGHSHVYWYRQLPEEGLKFMVYLQKENIIDESGMPKERFSAEFPKEGPSILRIQQVVRGDSAAYFCASTLGTGYEKLFFGSGTQLSVL.

The chain carries TRBV28 and TRBJ2-5; TRBD1 agrees at 10 bases. The V gene's germline CDR1 is MDHEN and CDR2 SYDVKM. This CDR3 has 15 amino acids. The V segment lost 6 bases and the J segment 5 bases; nucleotides outside the gene matches: 9. The CDR3 bases are TGTGCCAGCAGCTCTCCGGGACAGGGGCGGGAGACCCAGTACTTC. Its translation is CASSSPGQGRETQYF.

The rearrangement joins TRBV4-3 to TRBJ1-6; D not resolved. Looked up from germline, CDR1 is LGHNA and CDR2 is YSLEER. CDR3 size: 16 residues. Trimming pared 1 base from V and 7 bases from J, leaving 14 bases between. For the CDR3, the DNA is TGCGCCAGCAGCCAAGTCCTTCGTCAGGAGAATTCACCCCTCCACTTT. Its translation is CASSQVLRQENSPLHF.

This chain uses TRBV28 with TRBJ2-2, with D possibly matching TRBD2 (5 bases). Per the germline V gene, CDR1 is MDHEN and CDR2 is SYDVKM. The CDR3 totals 14 residues. Trimming stripped 3 bases from V and 5 bases from J, with 10 bases between. CDR3 DNA sequence: TGTGCCAGCAGTTTGTTTCGGGGAACCGGGGAGCTGTTTTTT. Translation gives CASSLFRGTGELFF.

This clone has a single count. The rearrangement joins TRBV19 to TRBJ2-3, with 13 positions matching TRBD2. Unmatched junction bases numbered 7, after V lost 5 bases and J lost 2 bases. CDR1 is LNHDA, CDR2 SQIVND, per germline (reference sequence). This CDR3 comprises 17 residues. CDR3 residues: CASSPPGLAGPTDTQYF. The CDR3 DNA follows: TGTGCCAGTAGTCCCCCGGGACTAGCGGGGCCCACAGATACGCAGTATTTT. The entire variable domain, with the rest obtained from reference TRBV19 and TRBJ2-3, is as follows: DGGITQSPKYLFRKEGQNVTLSCEQNLNHDAMYWYRQDPGQGLRLIYYSQIVNDFQKGDIAEGYSVSREKKESFPLTVTSAQKNPTAFYLCASSPPGLAGPTDTQYFGPGTRLTVL.

Only a few counts were recorded for this clone. This sequence joins TRBV28 and TRBJ1-5; 7 bases align to TRBD1. V gave up 7 bases and J gave up 0 bases; unmatched junction bases: 6. The CDR3 runs to 15 residues. Germline V CDR1 and CDR2: MDHEN, SYDVKM. The CDR3 DNA reads TGTGCCAGCACCACAGGGGCGGATAGCAATCAGCCCCAGCATTTT. The encoded protein is CASTTGADSNQPQHF.

The V gene is TRBV27, the J gene TRBJ1-4; possibly TRBD1 for D (6 bases). The CDR3 spans 14 residues. The V end lost 6 bases, the J end lost 5 bases, and 13 bases lay between the germline ends. The germline V gene has CDR1 MNHEY and CDR2 SMNVEV (reference sequence). The CDR3 loop is CASSSPGANEKLFF. In DNA, the CDR3 is TGTGCCAGCAGCTCCCCGGGGGCAAATGAAAAACTGTTTTTT. The full variable domain, rest sourced from reference TRBV27 and TRBJ1-4, is EAQVTQNPRYLITVTGKKLTVTCSQNMNHEYMSWYRQDPGLGLRQIYYSMNVEVTDKGDVPEGYKVSRKEKRNFPLILESPSPNQTSLYFCASSSPGANEKLFFGSGTQLSVL.

V is TRBV18 and J is TRBJ2-5; D may correspond to TRBD1 or TRBD2 (5 bases each). The ends were cut back, 8 bases at V and 2 bases at J, with 21 bases in the middle. Germline V gene data show CDR1 as KGHSH and CDR2 as LQKENI. This CDR3 has 16 amino acids. CDR3 in amino acids: CASPRGAPTPQETQYF. The CDR3 bases are TGTGCCAGCCCCAGAGGGGCCCCTACCCCGCAAGAGACCCAGTACTTC.

V and J are TRBV6-5 and TRBJ1-1; TRBD1 is a possible D gene (5 bases). The V and J ends lost 2 bases and 2 bases respectively, with 15 bases between them. The germline CDR1 and CDR2 sequences are MNHEY and SVGAGI. This CDR3 spans 16 amino acids. Written as DNA, the CDR3 is TGTGCCAGCAGTTACGTGTTAGCCGGGGGTAACACTGAAGCTTTCTTT. Translated: CASSYVLAGGNTEAFF.

The chain joins TRBV6-6 to TRBJ2-5; 7 bases are shared with TRBD1. V dropped 6 bases and J dropped 5; count of bases not matched to a gene: 9. The CDR3 consists of 14 residues. CDR1 is MNHNY, CDR2 SVGAGI, per germline (reference sequence). This CDR3 is CASSPTGASETQYF. The CDR3 nucleotides are TGTGCCAGCAGCCCTACAGGGGCGTCCGAGACCCAGTACTTC.

The genes are TRBV7-9 and TRBJ2-3; TRBD1 is a possible D gene (5 bases). Germline V gene data show CDR1 as SEHNR and CDR2 as FQNEAQ (reference sequence). The CDR3 totals 15 residues. The ends were cut back, 3 bases at V and 4 bases at J, with 14 bases in the middle. The DNA for the CDR3 is TGTGCCAGCAGCTTCGAAGGGGCTGGTGCAGATACGCAGTATTTT. Its translation: CASSFEGAGADTQYF.

V is TRBV5-8 and J is TRBJ2-5; D perhaps matches TRBD1 (5 bases). This CDR3 spans 14 amino acids. Germline CDR1 SGHTS, CDR2 YDEGEE. Trimming removed 6 bases at V and 5 bases at J, with 17 bases between. The CDR3 is CASTRWQGGETQYF. CDR3 nucleotide sequence: TGTGCCAGCACCCGGTGGCAGGGTGGGGAGACCCAGTACTTC. Full variable domain (missing parts from reference TRBV5-8 and TRBJ2-5): EAGVTQSPTHLIKTRGQQATLRCSPISGHTSVYWYQQALGLGLQFLLWYDEGEERNRGNFPPRFSGRQFPNYSSELNVNALELEDSALYLCASTRWQGGETQYFGPGTRLLVL.

V and J are TRBV6-4 and TRBJ1-2, with D possibly TRBD1 on 5 matching bases. The germline gives CDR1 MRHNA, CDR2 SNTAGT. The V end lost 9 bases, the J end lost 8 bases, and 22 bases lay between the germline ends. The CDR3 totals 14 residues. The CDR3, as DNA: TGTGCCAGTAAGGGGACCATGGGATCTGGAGGCTACACCTTC. Translation gives CASKGTMGSGGYTF.